This TCR beta chain was profiled in a study of tumor-infiltrating lymphocytes in glioblastoma multiforme. Three nested ARM-PCR rounds with V-beta and C-beta primers built TCRB libraries. From the multiplex PCR reads, TCRdb called clonotypes with MiXCR, one entry per CDR3 protein. The table lists just under 20,000 distinct CDR3 sequences, approximately 70% of them singletons. The CDR3 sequence is 14 residues long. CDR1 and CDR2 from the germline V gene are SGHAT and FQNNGV. V lost 1 base and J 3 bases, leaving 10 bases between the germline ends. This chain joins TRBV11-2 and TRBJ2-7; the D is unclear. The receptor was derived from a male donor with glioblastoma. Source material: peripheral blood. The CDR3: CASSLGFGVYEQYF. The CDR3 DNA sequence: TGTGCCAGCAGCTTAGGCTTTGGCGTCTACGAGCAGTACTTC.